The clone carrying this TCR beta chain was detected once. These data originate in a study of OX40 agonist ivuxolimab in advanced cancers. Assay used: immunoSEQ multiplex PCR; TCRdb lists only in-frame clones, some missing. The sample has tens of thousands of clones; 75% to 95% are singletons. V was pared by 6 bases and J by 9 bases, with 16 bases of the junction left unmatched. The CDR3 has 17 residues. The germline V gene encodes CDR1 MNHEY and CDR2 SMNVEV (reference sequence). Sequencing was performed on CD4+ or CD8+ T cells sorted from blood, taken in a trial of the OX40 agonist ivuxolimab. The TCR comes from an adult with an advanced solid tumor such as melanoma, head and neck, liver or kidney cancer. The V call is TRBV27, the J call TRBJ1-4; TRBD1 aligns across 10 bases. The CDR3 coding sequence is TGTGCCAGCAGATGGGGACAGGGGATGGAAATAACTAAAAAACTGTTTTTT. This gives the protein CASRWGQGMEITKKLFF.